A selection of T cell receptor beta chains follows, all from one sample in a study of human T cells and chemical hapten exposure. TCRdb fed the 5' RACE reads into MiXCR, producing one record per CDR3 protein. The data contain 65,000 to 90,000 distinct CDR3 sequences, 15% of them singletons. These receptors were collected from a female donor in good health. Each CDR3 is given with its conserved first and last residue. The D gene is left open where the match is weak. Some rows have no size entry. The others give once, few or many, or a class for an expanded clone.

D: TRBD2; J: TRBJ2-3; V: TRBV20-1; size: few; DNA: TGCAGTGCTAGACCCCCTAGCGGGAGGGATACGCAGTATTTT; CDR3: CSARPPSGRDTQYF
D: TRBD2; J: TRBJ2-1; V: TRBV7-2; size: .; DNA: TGTGCCAGCAGCCCTAGGACTAGCGGGGGGTCTTACAATGAGCAGTTCTTC; CDR3: CASSPRTSGGSYNEQFF
D: TRBD1; J: TRBJ2-1; V: TRBV2; size: .; DNA: TGTGCCAGCAGTCCGGGACAGGGTCTAGCTGAGCAGTTCTTC; CDR3: CASSPGQGLAEQFF
D: .; J: TRBJ1-6; V: TRBV11-2; size: few; DNA: TGTGCCACCGAGGAAACCTACTATAATTCACCCCTCCACTTT; CDR3: CATEETYYNSPLHF
D: .; J: TRBJ1-1; V: TRBV25-1; size: .; DNA: TGTGCCAGCTTCGGCAGAGTGAACACTGAAGCTTTCTTT; CDR3: CASFGRVNTEAFF
D: .; J: TRBJ2-1; V: TRBV3-1; size: .; DNA: TGTGCCAGCAGCCAAGTCCCGGGAAGCTACAATGAGCAGTTCTTC; CDR3: CASSQVPGSYNEQFF
D: .; J: TRBJ2-1; V: TRBV20-1; size: few; DNA: TGCAGTGCTAGAGATGGGGTAGATGGGAAGCAGTTCTTC; CDR3: CSARDGVDGKQFF
D: .; J: TRBJ2-1; V: TRBV12-3/TRBV12-4; size: .; DNA: TGTGCCAGCAGTTTAGCGTTCGGCAGGGAAGGTTACAATGAGCAGTTCTTC; CDR3: CASSLAFGREGYNEQFF
D: TRBD2; J: TRBJ2-1; V: TRBV28; size: few; DNA: TGTGCCAGCAGTTTACAAAGCGGGATCTCCTACAATGAGCAGTTCTTC; CDR3: CASSLQSGISYNEQFF
D: TRBD1; J: TRBJ1-4; V: TRBV6-5; size: .; DNA: TGTGCCAGCAGTCCGCCCGGGACAGGGGGCCGAAAACTGTTTTTT; CDR3: CASSPPGTGGRKLFF
D: TRBD2; J: TRBJ2-7; V: TRBV3-1; size: .; DNA: TGTGCCAGCAGCCAGACTAGCGGGAAGGGAGAGCAGTACTTC; CDR3: CASSQTSGKGEQYF
D: TRBD2; J: TRBJ2-2; V: TRBV11-2; size: .; DNA: TGTGCCAGCAGCCTCCAAGCGGGAGCCAACACCGGGGAGCTGTTTTTT; CDR3: CASSLQAGANTGELFF
D: .; J: TRBJ2-1; V: TRBV6-6; size: few; DNA: TGTGCCAGCAGTTACGGAGCCCACAATGAGCAGTTCTTC; CDR3: CASSYGAHNEQFF
D: TRBD2; J: TRBJ2-1; V: TRBV3-1; size: .; DNA: TGTGCCAGCAGCCAAGCAGCGGGGGCCTCCGGTGAGCAGTTCTTC; CDR3: CASSQAAGASGEQFF
D: .; J: TRBJ2-2; V: TRBV10-3; size: .; DNA: TGTGCCATCAGTGAGTCGGAAGGTAGAGGCACCGGGGAGCTGTTTTTT; CDR3: CAISESEGRGTGELFF
D: .; J: TRBJ2-2; V: TRBV6-1; size: .; DNA: TGTGCCAGCAAACTCGGCGTGGCCGGCGAGCTGTTTTTT; CDR3: CASKLGVAGELFF
D: .; J: TRBJ1-1; V: TRBV12-3/TRBV12-4; size: few; DNA: TGTGCCAGCAGCCCCGGGTCCCGGGAAGCTTTCTTT; CDR3: CASSPGSREAFF
D: .; J: TRBJ2-7; V: TRBV5-4; size: few; DNA: TGTGCGACTGCCAGCGGAGGTAACGAGCAGTACTTC; CDR3: CATASGGNEQYF
D: .; J: TRBJ2-3; V: TRBV7-2; size: .; DNA: TGTGCCAGCAGCTTAAACAGGGCGTCAGATACGCAGTATTTT; CDR3: CASSLNRASDTQYF
D: TRBD1; J: TRBJ1-1; V: TRBV6-1; size: many; DNA: TGTGCCAGCAGAGGACAGGGCGACACTGAAGCTTTCTTT; CDR3: CASRGQGDTEAFF